The next 24 T cell receptor beta chains were all read from a single sample in a study of blood T cell repertoires in COVID-19. TCRdb keeps only in-frame clones here, not all; method: immunoSEQ multiplex PCR. The sample includes 33,000 or so clones, around 91% seen only once; the top ten take about 1%. Material for sequencing was peripheral blood. Every receptor here comes from a man in his sixties or seventies with active or convalescent COVID-19.

The chain joins TRBV28 to TRBJ1-4; 9 bases match TRBD1. V lost 9 bases, J lost 5 bases, and 7 bases stayed unmatched. The CDR3 extends over 14 amino acids. Germline lookup yields CDR1 MDHEN and CDR2 SYDVKM. DNA for the CDR3: TGTGCCAGTTTCCGACAGGGGGGGAATGAAAAACTGTTTTTT. Translating gives CASFRQGGNEKLFF.

This clone was seen once. The J gene is TRBJ2-4, the V gene TRBV7-9, with a tentative D call TRBD2 (5 bases). The ends were cut back, 5 bases at V and 7 bases at J, with 18 bases in the middle. The CDR3 covers 15 residues. CDR1 and CDR2 (germline): SEHNR, FQNEAQ (reference sequence). Here the CDR3 DNA reads TGTGCCAGCAGCCCCCGGGGAAACCGGCTTAACATTCAGTACTTC. Protein: CASSPRGNRLNIQYF.

The rearrangement uses TRBV18 and TRBJ1-2; D is unresolved. The V gene lost 0 bases and the J gene lost 13 bases, with 12 bases spanning the gap. The CDR3 runs 12 residues. Germline V lookup: CDR1 KGHSH, CDR2 LQKENI. The CDR3 nucleotides read TGTGCCAGCTCACCACCGGCGGTGGATCGCACCTTC. This translates into CASSPPAVDRTF.

The chain recombines TRBV19 with TRBJ2-3; 10 positions agree with TRBD1. Unmatched junction bases numbered 6, after V lost 4 bases and J lost 2 bases. This CDR3 is built from 16 residues. CDR1 and CDR2 (germline): LNHDA, SQIVND (reference sequence). The chain's CDR3 is CASSRIGTGVTDTQYF. For the CDR3, the DNA is TGTGCCAGTAGTAGAATCGGGACAGGGGTCACAGATACGCAGTATTTT.

The sample holds one count of this clone. The chain combines TRBV30 with TRBJ2-3; the match to TRBD2 covers 8 bases. The CDR3 is made up of 15 amino acids. In germline, CDR1 is GTSNPN, CDR2 SVGIG (reference sequence). The junction had 8 bases not matched to a gene; V was cut back by 0 bases and J by 6 bases. CDR3 nucleotide sequence: TGTGCCTGGAGTGTAGGTAGCGGGGATATGGATACGCAGTATTTT. It codes for CAWSVGSGDMDTQYF.

The CDR3 loop reads CASSQGALSPLHF. DNA for the CDR3: TGTGCCAGCAGTCAGGGGGCTCTTTCACCCCTCCACTTT. The chain joins TRBV2 to TRBJ1-6; 8 nucleotides line up with TRBD1. J was trimmed by 9 bases and V by 5 bases; bases with no gene match: 3. CDR1 and CDR2 (germline): SNHLY, FYNNEI. The length of the CDR3 is 13 residues.

The gene calls are TRBV6-5 and TRBJ2-5; tentative D call: TRBD2 (6 bases). Per the germline V gene, CDR1 is MNHEY and CDR2 is SVGAGI. Trimming pared 5 bases from V and 1 base from J, leaving 8 bases between. The CDR3 totals 13 residues. The CDR3 is CASSPGLQETQYF. The CDR3 DNA is TGTGCCAGCAGTCCGGGACTCCAAGAGACCCAGTACTTC.

This chain uses TRBV12-3 or TRBV12-4 with TRBJ1-1, with D uncertain. The CDR3 spans 13 residues. V lost 5 bases and J 10 bases, leaving 17 bases between the germline ends. The CDR3 is CASSPTQLSVAFF. The CDR3 DNA reads as TGTGCCAGCAGTCCGACTCAATTGAGCGTAGCTTTCTTT.

The gene calls are TRBV2 and TRBJ1-3; 8 bases are shared with TRBD1. This CDR3 spans 16 amino acids. Germline V lookup: CDR1 SNHLY, CDR2 FYNNEI. Germline trimming cut 5 bases from V and 0 bases from J; bases unmatched to any gene: 6. The CDR3 coding sequence is TGTGCCAGCAGTAGACAGGGGAAGAGCTCTGGAAACACCATATATTTT. This gives the protein CASSRQGKSSGNTIYF.

This chain joins TRBV18 and TRBJ2-6; 14 bases agree with TRBD2. V lost 6 bases to trimming and J lost 0 bases; unmatched junction nucleotides: 4. The germline V gene encodes CDR1 KGHSH and CDR2 LQKENI. The CDR3 has 18 amino acids. The CDR3 region is CASSRGLAGGSGANVLTF. The CDR3 DNA reads TGTGCCAGCTCCCGCGGACTAGCGGGGGGCTCTGGGGCCAACGTCCTGACTTTC.

The chain has TRBV7-9 and TRBJ1-1; D possibly corresponds to TRBD1 (5 bases). CDR1 SEHNR and CDR2 FQNEAQ come from the germline V gene (reference sequence). V gave up 1 base and J gave up 4 bases, with 13 bases separating them. This CDR3 comprises 15 residues. CDR3 region: CASSLGVQGGTEAFF. For the CDR3, the DNA is TGTGCCAGCAGCTTAGGAGTGCAGGGAGGCACTGAAGCTTTCTTT.

V usage is TRBV7-2 and J usage is TRBJ2-1, with 8 bases identical to TRBD2. The CDR3 sequence is 17 residues long. With V trimmed by 5 bases and J by 4 bases, 13 bases remained unmatched. CDR1 and CDR2 from the germline V gene are SGHTA and FQGNSA. This CDR3 is CASSPPGGGPRYNEQFF. CDR3 DNA sequence: TGTGCCAGCAGCCCACCGGGCGGGGGGCCGAGATACAATGAGCAGTTCTTC.

V gene TRBV19 combines with J gene TRBJ2-2; the D gene is possibly TRBD1 (6 bases). Trimming took off 3 bases at V and 4 bases at J, with 9 bases between the two ends. The length of the CDR3 is 14 residues. Germline V gene sequence: CDR1 LNHDA, CDR2 SQIVND (reference sequence). This CDR3 is CASSIGDITGELFF. The CDR3 coding sequence is TGTGCCAGTAGTATTGGGGACATCACCGGGGAGCTGTTTTTT.

The genes are TRBV27 and TRBJ2-3, with D possibly matching TRBD1 (6 bases). V was clipped by 4 bases and J by 0 bases, with 11 bases between them. CDR1 and CDR2 (germline): MNHEY, SMNVEV (reference sequence). The CDR3 is 15 residues long. CDR3 DNA sequence: TGTGCCAGCAGTTACAGCGACAGGAGCACAGATACGCAGTATTTT. This sequence encodes CASSYSDRSTDTQYF.

This clone has just one count. The chain has TRBV27 and TRBJ2-7, with TRBD2 as a possible D gene (6 bases). Trimming left V 6 bases short and J 3 bases short, with 24 bases between. Germline V gene lookup returns CDR1 MNHEY and CDR2 SMNVEV (reference sequence). This CDR3 has 17 amino acids. The CDR3 region is CASRQAKYGTPNYEQYF. The CDR3 DNA sequence: TGTGCCAGCAGGCAGGCGAAATACGGGACTCCAAACTACGAGCAGTACTTC.

J is TRBJ1-2 and V is TRBV25-1, with D possibly TRBD1 on 6 matching bases. The CDR3 covers 15 residues. Trimming left V 0 bases short and J 4 bases short, with 12 bases between. Germline lookup yields CDR1 MGHDK and CDR2 SYGVNS. CDR3 bases: TGTGCCAGCAGTGAATATGCTCAGGGGACCTATGGCTACACCTTC. This sequence encodes CASSEYAQGTYGYTF.

This chain uses TRBV6-6 with TRBJ2-7, with 9 bases lining up with TRBD1. CDR3 size: 15 residues. Germline trimming cut 6 bases from V and 1 base from J; bases unmatched to any gene: 7. CDR1 is MNHNY and CDR2 is SVGAGI in the germline V gene (reference sequence). The CDR3 coding sequence is TGTGCCAGCAGAAAGGACAGGGGTTCGTCCTACGAGCAGTACTTC. It yields the protein CASRKDRGSSYEQYF.

CDR3 DNA: TGTGCCAGTAGTGACCAAAGACAGGTGAGCACTGAAGCTTTCTTT. It is translated as CASSDQRQVSTEAFF. The chain is built from TRBV19 and TRBJ1-1; D possibly corresponds to TRBD1 (6 bases). CDR3 length: 15 amino acids. Germline-derived CDR1 and CDR2 are LNHDA and SQIVND (reference sequence). Trimming stripped 5 bases from V and 4 bases from J, with 17 bases between. Full variable domain (remainder filled in from reference TRBV19 and TRBJ1-1): DGGITQSPKYLFRKEGQNVTLSCEQNLNHDAMYWYRQDPGQGLRLIYYSQIVNDFQKGDIAEGYSVSREKKESFPLTVTSAQKNPTAFYLCASSDQRQVSTEAFFGQGTRLTVV.

This rearrangement joins TRBV24-1 to TRBJ2-2, with 8 bases fitting TRBD1. Per germline, CDR1 KGHDR and CDR2 SFDVKD. This CDR3 is 17 amino acids long. V trimming: 3 bases; J trimming: 6 bases; junction bases outside the gene matches: 11. The CDR3 nucleotides read TGTGCCACCAGTGATCAAGCCGGACAGGGCACCGCCGGGGAGCTGTTTTTT. Translation gives CATSDQAGQGTAGELFF.

The V and J genes are TRBV7-3 and TRBJ1-6; tentative D call: TRBD1 (6 bases). The CDR3 covers 14 residues. V was cut by 5 bases and J by 7 bases, with 12 bases left in between. CDR1 and CDR2 (germline): SGHTA, FQGTGA. The CDR3 DNA sequence: TGTGCCAGCAGCCTAAAGGGGGACAATTCACCCCTCCACTTT. Its protein product is CASSLKGDNSPLHF.

This chain joins TRBV7-8 and TRBJ2-1; 14 nucleotides agree with TRBD2. Per germline, CDR1 SGHVS and CDR2 FQNEAQ. There are 17 residues in the CDR3. The ends lost 1 base at V and 4 bases at J; junction bases unmatched: 3. In nucleotides, the CDR3 is TGTGCCAGCAGCTTAGTGACTAGCGGGGGGGCTTACAATGAGCAGTTCTTC. It codes for CASSLVTSGGAYNEQFF.

This rearrangement joins TRBV28 to TRBJ1-1, with 8 bases aligning to TRBD1. Trimming removed 8 bases from V and 4 bases from J; junction bases left unmatched: 12. The CDR3 runs 15 residues. The germline gives CDR1 MDHEN, CDR2 SYDVKM. The chain's CDR3 is CASGPGGKRGTEAFF. CDR3 DNA sequence: TGTGCCAGCGGCCCAGGGGGCAAGAGGGGCACTGAAGCTTTCTTT.

The chain joins TRBV29-1 to TRBJ1-2; D call uncertain. CDR1 is SQVTM, CDR2 ANQGSEA, per germline. Trimming took 2 bases from V and 4 from J, leaving 8 bases between them. This CDR3 has 12 residues. The CDR3 loop is CSVENPGYGYTF. In nucleotides, the CDR3 is TGCAGCGTTGAAAATCCAGGCTATGGCTACACCTTC.

This chain connects TRBV4-2 to TRBJ1-2, with 7 bases fitting TRBD1. This CDR3 region has 14 residues. V was clipped by 0 bases and J by 4 bases; unmatched bases: 2. The V gene's germline CDR1 is LGHNA and CDR2 YNFKEQ. In DNA, the CDR3 is TGTGCCAGCAGCCAAGAACAGGGGACCTATGGCTACACCTTC. Its protein product is CASSQEQGTYGYTF.